Below are 14 T cell receptor beta chains sequenced from a single sample in a study of vaccination and CD4 T cells after COVID-19 (dated by TCRdb to the early 2020s). The library was produced with PCR. The listed sequencing device is Illumina iSeq 100. DNA from cultured CD4+ T cells underwent TCR sequencing with the Oncomine TCR Beta short-read assay at the Johns Hopkins FTIC core. In TCRdb, the public reads were trimmed at Q25 with fastp and aligned with MiXCR, with productive beta chains retained. Identical CDR3 proteins give one entry, which carries the most common genes and DNA. This sample lists about 8,500 distinct CDR3 sequences; around 59% were detected once. In total, the top ten clones hold 25% of the sample. These receptors have no known antigen. According to the study, the label for this sample's treatment or condition signals: roughly 10-day PBMC culture with coronavirus spike peptide pools or control peptides (ViraFEST assay).

The sample comprised CD4+ T cells from blood, cultured in vitro. The source is a human donor who had recovered from COVID-19.

This clonotype was picked up a small number of times. The rearrangement links TRBV7-2 to TRBJ1-5; D is undetermined. The length of the CDR3 is 12 residues. V shed 1 base and J shed 5 bases, with 3 bases lying between them. Germline V lookup: CDR1 SGHTA, CDR2 FQGNSA. CDR3 sequence reads: CASSLGHQPQHF. CDR3 DNA sequence: TGTGCCAGCAGCTTAGGACATCAGCCCCAGCATTTT.

This clonotype has more than one count but fewer than ten. The rearrangement uses TRBV6-1 and TRBJ2-5, with TRBD1 matching 10 bases. Germline V lookup: CDR1 MNHNS, CDR2 SASEGT. The CDR3 runs to 15 residues. The V segment lost 6 bases and the J segment 5 bases; nucleotides outside the gene matches: 9. Here the CDR3 reads CASRRVGQGYETQYF. CDR3 nucleotides: TGTGCCAGCAGGAGGGTGGGACAGGGGTACGAGACCCAGTACTTC.

The chain is built from TRBV29-1 and TRBJ1-2, with D perhaps TRBD1 (5 bases). The CDR3 extends over 11 amino acids. The V gene lost 6 bases and the J gene lost 0 bases, with 5 bases spanning the gap. In germline, CDR1 is SQVTM, CDR2 ANQGSEA. CDR3 nucleotides: TGCAGCGTCAGGGCTAACTATGGCTACACCTTC. Its translation: CSVRANYGYTF. Filled out from reference TRBV29-1 and TRBJ1-2, the complete variable domain reads SAVISQKPSRDICQRGTSLTIQCQVDSQVTMMFWYRQQPGQSLTLIATANQGSEATYESGFVIDKFPISRPNLTFSTLTVSNMSPEDSSIYLCSVRANYGYTFGSGTRLTVV.

V gene TRBV10-3 combines with J gene TRBJ2-7, with TRBD1 as a possible D gene (6 bases). CDR1 is ENHRY, CDR2 SYGVKD, per germline. This CDR3 contains 16 residues. The ends were cut back, 2 bases at V and 6 bases at J, with 20 bases in the middle. CDR3 residues: CAISETHSWRGGEQYF. The CDR3 DNA is TGTGCCATCAGTGAGACTCATAGCTGGAGAGGGGGCGAGCAGTACTTC.

The chain uses TRBV20-1 and TRBJ1-1, with a possible D match to TRBD1 (5 bases). V lost 2 bases, J lost 1 base, and 11 bases lay in between. The CDR3 consists of 14 residues. The germline gives CDR1 DFQATT, CDR2 SNEGSKA (reference sequence). The CDR3 reads CSARPPRGNTEAFF. In DNA form, the CDR3 reads TGCAGTGCTAGACCCCCTAGGGGGAACACTGAAGCTTTCTTT.

V is TRBV20-1 and J is TRBJ1-6; 7 bases agree with TRBD1. Germline CDR1 reads DFQATT; CDR2 reads SNEGSKA (reference sequence). The V gene end was trimmed by 0 bases and the J gene end by 5 bases; junction bases not matched to a gene: 4. The CDR3 is 15 amino acids. CDR3 residues: CSARDLTGNNSPLHF. The CDR3 nucleotides are TGCAGTGCTAGAGATCTGACAGGGAATAATTCACCCCTCCACTTT.

The chain recombines TRBV6-1 with TRBJ1-1; D is undetermined. Trimming removed 11 bases from V and 4 bases from J, with 17 bases in between. Germline-derived CDR1 and CDR2 are MNHNS and SASEGT. The CDR3 runs 13 residues. CDR3 nucleotide sequence: TGTGCCGCGCGACGCCCGGACTTCACTGAAGCTTTCTTT. Translation gives CAARRPDFTEAFF.

This clonotype came up a few times. This sequence joins TRBV7-7 and TRBJ2-5; 8 positions agree with TRBD2. Losses at the gene ends were 4 bases for V and 5 bases for J; bases not matched to a gene: 6. This CDR3 spans 14 amino acids. The germline V gene has CDR1 SSHAT and CDR2 FNYEAQ (reference sequence). In nucleotides, the CDR3 is TGTGCCAGCAGCTCCCCGGGGGGGCGGGAGACCCAGTACTTC. It codes for CASSSPGGRETQYF.

The chain's CDR3 is CASSLAVPEAFF. CDR3 DNA: TGTGCCAGCAGCTTAGCGGTACCTGAAGCTTTCTTT. The chain has TRBV7-2 and TRBJ1-1; D gene unclear. The CDR3 consists of 12 residues. The germline V and J ends were trimmed by 0 bases and 6 bases, with 5 bases remaining between them. Germline V gene sequence: CDR1 SGHTA, CDR2 FQGNSA.

This chain connects TRBV20-1 to TRBJ1-6; 7 positions match TRBD1. From germline, CDR1 is DFQATT and CDR2 SNEGSKA (reference sequence). The CDR3 is 14 residues long. J gave up 7 bases and V 5 bases, and 8 bases lay outside the gene matches. The CDR3 region is CSAAKTGVNSPLHF. The CDR3 DNA reads as TGCAGTGCTGCCAAAACAGGGGTGAATTCACCCCTCCACTTT.

V and J are TRBV7-9 and TRBJ1-6; 9 bases fit TRBD1. V lost 1 base to trimming and J lost 11 bases; unmatched junction nucleotides: 6. The germline CDR1 and CDR2 sequences are SEHNR and FQNEAQ (reference sequence). This CDR3 comprises 15 residues. The CDR3 nucleotides read TGTGCCAGCAGCTTAGTATCGACAGGGGGGACACCCCTCCACTTT. Translated: CASSLVSTGGTPLHF.

The chain combines TRBV20-1 with TRBJ1-6; 7 nucleotides agree with TRBD1. Germline trimming cut 2 bases from V and 2 bases from J; bases unmatched to any gene: 3. Germline V gene data show CDR1 as DFQATT and CDR2 as SNEGSKA (reference sequence). The CDR3 spans 15 residues. The CDR3 spells CSARPGTAYNSPLHF. The DNA for the CDR3 is TGCAGTGCTAGACCCGGGACAGCCTATAATTCACCCCTCCACTTT.

This clonotype has only a few counts. J is TRBJ1-2 and V is TRBV20-1, with D perhaps matching TRBD1 (5 bases). The CDR3 is 12 residues long. Between the trimmed V and J ends, which lost 2 bases and 8 bases, there was a span of 12 bases. CDR1 and CDR2 (germline): DFQATT, SNEGSKA (reference sequence). CDR3 sequence reads: CSARPRGGGYTF. CDR3 sequence (DNA): TGCAGTGCTAGACCCCGGGGGGGAGGCTACACCTTC.

This clonotype was picked up a small number of times. The V and J genes are TRBV24-1 and TRBJ2-7; D gene ambiguous. With 1 base removed from V and 5 bases from J, the gap between germline ends came to 5 bases. Germline CDR1 reads KGHDR; CDR2 reads SFDVKD. CDR3 length: 12 amino acids. CDR3 in amino acids: CATSDLGHEQYF. CDR3 in DNA: TGTGCCACCAGTGATTTAGGACACGAGCAGTACTTC.